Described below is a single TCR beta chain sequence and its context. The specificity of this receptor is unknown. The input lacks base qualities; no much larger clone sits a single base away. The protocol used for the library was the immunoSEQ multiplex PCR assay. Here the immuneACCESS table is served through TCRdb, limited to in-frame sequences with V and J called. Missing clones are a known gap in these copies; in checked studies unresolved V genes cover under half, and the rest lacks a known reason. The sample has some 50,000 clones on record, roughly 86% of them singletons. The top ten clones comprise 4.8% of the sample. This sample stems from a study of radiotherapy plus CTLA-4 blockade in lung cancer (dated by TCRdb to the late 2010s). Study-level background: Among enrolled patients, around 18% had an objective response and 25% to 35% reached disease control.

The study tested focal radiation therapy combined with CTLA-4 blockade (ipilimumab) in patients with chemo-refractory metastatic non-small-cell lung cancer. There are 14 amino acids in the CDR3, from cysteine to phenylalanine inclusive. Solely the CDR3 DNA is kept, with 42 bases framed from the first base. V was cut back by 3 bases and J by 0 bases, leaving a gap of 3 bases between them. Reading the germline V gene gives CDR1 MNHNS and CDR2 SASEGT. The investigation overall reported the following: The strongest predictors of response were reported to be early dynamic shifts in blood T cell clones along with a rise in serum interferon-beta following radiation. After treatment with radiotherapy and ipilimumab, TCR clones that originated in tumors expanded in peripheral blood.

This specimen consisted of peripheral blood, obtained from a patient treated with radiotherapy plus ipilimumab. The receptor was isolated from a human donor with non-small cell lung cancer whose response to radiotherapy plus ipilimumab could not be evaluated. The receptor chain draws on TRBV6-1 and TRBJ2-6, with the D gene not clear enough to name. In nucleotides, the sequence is TGTGCCAGCAGTGACAACTCTGGGGCCAACGTCCTGACTTTC. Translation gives CASSDNSGANVLTF.